Shown below are 22 T cell receptor beta chains from a single sample sequenced in a study of molecular identifiers for immune sequencing clone quantification (dated by TCRdb to the late 2010s). Preparation of the library involved PCR. The sequencer was a NextSeq 500. TCRdb's own reprocessing of the public reads used fastp at Q25 and MiXCR and kept productive beta chains. Identical CDR3 protein sequences are pooled into one entry, listed with their most common genes and DNA. For this sample there are about 510,000 distinct CDR3 sequences; about 25% appear just once. Together, the top ten hold around 0.78% of the sample. Sample: naive CD8+ T cells from blood, with Jurkat cell RNA spiked in. The cell subset or site label, as the study defines it: FACS-sorted CD8+CD4-CCR7+CD45RA+ naive T cells. These receptors all come from a human donor in good health. Some libraries in this study had Jurkat cell RNA spiked in.

Of note for this clonotype: Compared with germline, one end of the junction differs, possibly owing to a read error. The chain carries TRBV6-5 and TRBJ2-6, with a possible D match to TRBD1 (5 bases). Germline V lookup: CDR1 MNHEY, CDR2 SVGAGI. The CDR3 is 14 residues long. This CDR3 is CASKPYSGANVLTF. The CDR3 coding sequence is TGTGCCAGTAAACCCTACTCTGGGGCTAACGTCCTGACTTTC.

This clonotype has just a few counts. The J gene is TRBJ2-4, the V gene TRBV6-6, with 7 positions matching TRBD1. Germline trimming cut 4 bases from V and 8 bases from J; bases unmatched to any gene: 11. The CDR3 sequence is 15 residues long. Per germline, CDR1 MNHNY and CDR2 SVGAGI (reference sequence). As DNA, the CDR3 is TGTGCCAGCAGTTCCCTGGGACAGTGGGTGGACATTCAGTACTTC. This encodes CASSSLGQWVDIQYF.

This clonotype was detected ten times or more. The rearrangement uses TRBV14 and TRBJ2-7, with D perhaps TRBD1 (5 bases). The V and J ends lost 0 bases and 3 bases respectively, with 12 bases between them. The CDR3 loop spans 15 amino acids. Per the germline V gene, CDR1 is SGHDN and CDR2 is FVKESK. Written as DNA, the CDR3 is TGTGCCAGCAGCCAAGATGCAGGGTTCGTCTACGAGCAGTACTTC. Residues: CASSQDAGFVYEQYF.

Comment on this clonotype: A much larger clone lies one base from this, so it may be a read error. The genes are TRBV7-2 and TRBJ2-7; 9 nucleotides line up with TRBD2. This CDR3 is 17 amino acids long. J lost 8 bases, V lost 2 bases, and 16 bases had no gene match. Germline V lookup: CDR1 SGHTA, CDR2 FQGNSA. CDR3 amino acids: CASSLSASGAGLGKQYF. CDR3 bases: TGTGCCAGCAGCTTAAGTGCTAGCGGGGCCGGACTAGGCAAGCAGTACTTC.

This rearrangement joins TRBV7-6 to TRBJ1-4, with D hard to call. From germline, CDR1 is SGHVS and CDR2 FNYEAQ. Between the trimmed V and J ends, which lost 3 bases and 0 bases, there was a span of 11 bases. The length of the CDR3 is 16 residues. CDR3: CASSFSRAATNEKLFF. In DNA form, the CDR3 reads TGTGCCAGCAGCTTCTCTCGGGCTGCAACTAATGAAAAACTGTTTTTT.

This clonotype was found many times. This sequence joins TRBV29-1 and TRBJ2-3; 9 bases line up with TRBD2. The CDR3 consists of 13 residues. V shed 7 bases, J shed 3 bases, and the junction held 5 bases outside the gene matches. CDR1 and CDR2 (germline): SQVTM, ANQGSEA. The CDR3 reads CSASGEMTDTQYF. CDR3 DNA sequence: TGCAGCGCTAGCGGGGAAATGACAGATACGCAGTATTTT.

This clonotype was counted many times. DNA of the CDR3: TGTGCCAGCAGCTACGCGTCGGATACGCAGTATTTT. It yields the protein CASSYASDTQYF. The rearrangement uses TRBV5-4 and TRBJ2-3; unclear D gene. With 3 bases removed from V and 6 bases from J, the gap between germline ends came to 8 bases. The CDR3 is made up of 12 amino acids. Per the germline V gene, CDR1 is SGHNT and CDR2 is YYREEE (reference sequence).

About this clonotype itself: No conserved phenylalanine or tryptophan is present at the end of the CDR3, so a read error is the likely explanation. The gene calls are TRBV5-6 and TRBJ1-2, with D tentatively TRBD1 (6 bases). The V and J ends lost 4 bases and 4 bases respectively, with 14 bases between them. CDR3 size: 14 residues. Per germline, CDR1 SGHDT and CDR2 YYEEEE. CDR3 nucleotide sequence: TGTGCCAGCAGCGACCCCCGGGGGCTCTATGGCTACACCTAC. Protein product: CASSDPRGLYGYTY.

This rearrangement joins TRBV4-1 to TRBJ2-3, with D unresolved. Trimming removed 0 bases at V and 5 bases at J, with 15 bases between. CDR3 length: 16 residues. Germline CDR1 reads MGHRA; CDR2 reads YSYEKL. DNA of the CDR3: TGCGCCAGCAGCCAAGATAGTACCTGGGTAGGAGATACGCAGTATTTT. It yields the protein CASSQDSTWVGDTQYF.

This clonotype has a handful of counts. This chain connects TRBV4-1 to TRBJ1-4; D remains unclear. The CDR3 has 16 residues. The V end lost 4 bases, the J end lost 0 bases, and 12 bases lay between the germline ends. CDR1 MGHRA and CDR2 YSYEKL come from the germline V gene. CDR3 coding DNA: TGCGCCAGCAGCCGAAGCGCCACAGCAACTAATGAAAAACTGTTTTTT. It codes for CASSRSATATNEKLFF.

This clonotype was observed a handful of times. The chain uses TRBV5-4 and TRBJ2-5; D gene ambiguous. Trimming took 4 bases from V and 2 from J, leaving 9 bases between them. Germline loops: CDR1 SGHNT, CDR2 YYREEE (reference sequence). The CDR3 is made up of 13 amino acids. The CDR3 bases are TGTGCCAGCAGCCTAATGGGTCAAGAGACCCAGTACTTC. Amino acids: CASSLMGQETQYF.

This clonotype was recorded at least ten times. The chain couples TRBV7-8 to TRBJ2-3; D tentatively fits TRBD1 or TRBD2 (5 bases each). Germline loops: CDR1 SGHVS, CDR2 FQNEAQ. Trimming took off 1 base at V and 3 bases at J, with 11 bases between the two ends. This CDR3 has 15 residues. The CDR3 sequence is CASSLGGSLTDTQYF. In nucleotides, the CDR3 is TGTGCCAGCAGCTTAGGGGGGTCTTTAACAGATACGCAGTATTTT.

A remark on this clonotype: Just one base apart from a much larger clone, this may be a read error. The chain recombines TRBV9 with TRBJ2-7, with D tentatively TRBD1 or TRBD2 (5 bases each). The CDR3 is 15 residues long. The V gene lost 3 bases and the J gene lost 0 bases, with 13 bases spanning the gap. CDR1 SGDLS and CDR2 YYNGEE come from the germline V gene. DNA of the CDR3: TGTGCCAGCAGCGAAGGACGGGGCTCCTCCTACGAGCAGTACTTC. It translates to CASSEGRGSSYEQYF.

V is TRBV27 and J is TRBJ2-7, with a weak D call TRBD1 (5 bases). There are 14 residues in the CDR3. Trimming stripped 5 bases from V and 4 bases from J, with 15 bases between. Germline CDR1 is MNHEY and CDR2 is SMNVEV (reference sequence). CDR3 loop: CASSPRASRYEQYF. In DNA, the CDR3 is TGTGCCAGCAGTCCCAGGGCCTCCCGTTACGAGCAGTACTTC.

The J gene is TRBJ2-7, the V gene TRBV6-6; 9 positions match TRBD1. The germline CDR1 and CDR2 sequences are MNHNY and SVGAGI (reference sequence). V was pared by 5 bases and J by 5 bases, with 10 bases of the junction left unmatched. This CDR3 spans 15 amino acids. CDR3 residues: CASSQPGQGNDEQYF. CDR3 nucleotide sequence: TGTGCCAGCAGTCAGCCGGGACAGGGCAATGACGAGCAGTACTTC.

This clonotype has more than one count but fewer than ten. The genes are TRBV28 and TRBJ2-2, with D uncertain. The CDR3 is 12 amino acids. The V end was cut by 4 bases, the J end by 6 bases, with 6 bases between. CDR1 MDHEN and CDR2 SYDVKM come from the germline V gene. This chain's CDR3 is CASSYDSGELFF. In nucleotides, the CDR3 is TGTGCCAGCAGTTACGATTCCGGGGAGCTGTTTTTT.

This clonotype was seen more than once but under ten times. The chain couples TRBV20-1 to TRBJ2-7, with D perhaps matching TRBD2 (6 bases). Per the germline V gene, CDR1 is DFQATT and CDR2 is SNEGSKA (reference sequence). The CDR3 is 14 amino acids. Trimming took off 5 bases at V and 2 bases at J, with 16 bases between the two ends. The CDR3 protein is CSAQGEVGAYEQYF. CDR3 in DNA: TGCAGTGCTCAAGGGGAGGTTGGGGCCTACGAGCAGTACTTC.

This chain uses TRBV27 with TRBJ2-2; perhaps D is TRBD1 or TRBD2 (5 bases each). V lost 5 bases and J lost 1, with 20 bases in between. Per germline, CDR1 MNHEY and CDR2 SMNVEV (reference sequence). The CDR3 has 18 residues. The CDR3 loop reads CASSPVRAGYGNTGELFF. CDR3 coding DNA: TGTGCCAGCAGTCCTGTCAGGGCGGGTTACGGGAACACCGGGGAGCTGTTTTTT.

The table lists this clonotype with many counts. The chain recombines TRBV2 with TRBJ2-3, with D possibly called TRBD1 or TRBD2 (6 bases each). This CDR3 region has 16 residues. The germline V and J ends were trimmed by 1 base and 2 bases, with 13 bases remaining between them. CDR1 is SNHLY, CDR2 FYNNEI, per germline. The CDR3 nucleotides are TGTGCCAGCAGTGAAGGGCCCCGGGGGCCCACAGATACGCAGTATTTT. Protein product: CASSEGPRGPTDTQYF.

The sample holds a few counts of this clonotype. The chain couples TRBV5-8 to TRBJ2-5, with D possibly matching TRBD1 (5 bases). The CDR3 runs 15 residues. Between the trimmed V and J ends, which lost 3 bases and 4 bases, there was a span of 16 bases. The germline gives CDR1 SGHTS, CDR2 YDEGEE. As DNA, the CDR3 is TGTGCCAGCAGCTCGCAGACAGACGACCCAGAGACCCAGTACTTC. Encoded protein: CASSSQTDDPETQYF.

A note on this clonotype: One end of the junction does not line up with germline, which may come from a read error. V usage is TRBV12-3 or TRBV12-4 and J usage is TRBJ2-7, with 8 bases aligning to TRBD1. The CDR3 extends over 15 amino acids. CDR3 DNA sequence: TGTGCCGGCAGTTCTCGGACAGGGTCTAACTACGAGCAGTACTTC. It is translated as CAGSSRTGSNYEQYF.

In the case of this clonotype: This may arise from a read error, as a much more abundant clone is one base away. The rearrangement links TRBV12-3 or TRBV12-4 to TRBJ2-3, with D possibly being TRBD1 (5 bases). The CDR3 runs 13 residues. The CDR3 nucleotides are TGTTCCAGCAGGGTCTCTGACACAGATACGCAGTATTTT. It codes for CSSRVSDTDTQYF.